This TCR beta chain was retrieved from a study of cytomegalovirus exposure and HLA in healthy donors (TCRdb year 2017). For context, the study as a whole: A later analysis indicated that the 120 validation repertoires were generated on the platform also employed for the roughly 730 repertoires of the first cohort. The study aimed to test whether signatures of past pathogen exposure could be identified by cataloging public T cell receptors. A separate validation cohort of 90 to 150 different subjects was used in addition to the roughly 670-subject first cohort. To predict cytomegalovirus infection status, the study combined high-throughput TCR immunosequencing, statistical association of individual TCRs with disease status, and machine learning.

The donors were included in the validation cohort of 130 or so subjects, a group kept apart from the roughly 700-subject first cohort. Points the paper makes about the study in general: While some public TCRs were present in many individuals, most TCR sequences turned up only very rarely across donors. According to the authors, the approach could potentially be generalized to other disease states and immunological phenotypes. In both the original and validation cohorts, the classifier was reported to diagnose cytomegalovirus status with high specificity and sensitivity. The validation cohort had no HLA typing available for a later analysis, so co-occurrence within that cohort was assessed over all 130 or so repertoires. A few of the identified cytomegalovirus-associated TCR beta chains were confirmed in vitro to be specific for cytomegalovirus antigens. A total of 164 TCR beta chains were listed by the study as associated with cytomegalovirus. Subsequent analysis determined that TCRs grouped into clusters in the first cohort also showed a tendency toward co-occurrence across the roughly 110 validation repertoires, and approximately 94% of cluster scores exceeded 0.

V loses 3 bases of germline sequence and J loses 7 bases, and the interval between the two ends is 19 bases. CDR3 length: 16 amino acids, cysteine to phenylalanine. The sequence is cut down to CDR3 DNA, 48 bases in frame from base 1. CDR1 MDHEN and CDR2 SYDVKM were looked up in the germline V gene. The library was obtained by the immunoSEQ multiplex PCR assay. Turning to the authors' computational methods: A statistical classification framework was built for diagnosing cytomegalovirus status from the catalog of TCR beta chain sequences. TCRdb mirrors the immuneACCESS table, restricted to in-frame sequences. Some clones are absent from its copies; in checked studies, under half trace to an unresolved V gene, and the reason for the others is unknown. V and J calls and clone size follow that table, whereas D and trimming were derived from the DNA. The sample includes roughly 100,000 clones, with about 85% observed a single time. Of the sample, 20% to 25% is held by the ten largest clones.

As concerns this clone: Its specific antigen is unknown. Nothing much larger sits one base from this clone, and base qualities are not available.

The sequence derives from a man between 18 and 35 years old in good health and CMV-seropositive. The sample comprised PBMCs. The chain links TRBV28 with TRBJ1-5; D gene: possibly TRBD1, on 5 matching bases. The nucleotides read TGTGCCAGCAGTTTGGTGGCTGGGGGAGGGCCCCAGCCCCAGCATTTT. Its coded protein is CASSLVAGGGPQPQHF.